Listed below are T cell receptor beta chains from one sample, sequenced in a study of OX40 agonist ivuxolimab in advanced cancers. Produced via immunoSEQ multiplex PCR; TCRdb's table is partial and in-frame only. Here the sample spans 45,000 to 60,000 clones, roughly nine tenths being singletons. Sequenced here: CD4+ or CD8+ T cells sorted from blood, sampled in a trial of the OX40 agonist ivuxolimab. These receptors all stem from an adult with an advanced solid tumor such as melanoma, head and neck, liver or kidney cancer. The CDR3 runs from the conserved cysteine through the conserved F or W. D genes are given only for firm matches. Only some rows state a clone size, as once, few, many or a class for expanded clones.

clone_size	v_call	j_call	d_call	cdr3_nt	cdr3_aa
NA	TRBV27	TRBJ2-1	TRBD2	TGTGCCAGCAGCCCTCGGACTAGCGGGAGGGGCAATGAGCAGTTCTTC	CASSPRTSGRGNEQFF
NA	TRBV27	TRBJ2-2	NA	TGTGCCAGCTCCTTCGGCAGGGCGAACACCGGGGAGCTGTTTTTT	CASSFGRANTGELFF
NA	TRBV30	TRBJ2-7	TRBD1	TGTGCCTGCACAGGGGGCTCCTACGAGCAGTACTTC	CACTGGSYEQYF
NA	TRBV7-2	TRBJ2-3	TRBD2	TGTGCCAGCAGCTTAGTGATAGCGGGAGCAGATACGCAGTATTTT	CASSLVIAGADTQYF
NA	TRBV7-7	TRBJ2-5	NA	TGTGCCAGCAGCCCCTCGGACACGGAAGAGACCCAGTACTTC	CASSPSDTEETQYF
once	TRBV2	TRBJ2-1	TRBD2	TGTGCCAGCTGCGGACTAGCGGCCTACAATGAGCAGTTCTTC	CASCGLAAYNEQFF
NA	TRBV4-3	TRBJ2-3	TRBD1	TGCGCCAGCAGCCCCGGGACAGGGAGTACAGATACGCAGTATTTT	CASSPGTGSTDTQYF
NA	TRBV4-1	TRBJ1-2	NA	TGCGCCAGCAGCCAAGACGGAGTCGGAGGGCCCTATGGCTACACCTTC	CASSQDGVGGPYGYTF
NA	TRBV23-1	TRBJ2-7	TRBD2	TGCGCCAGCAGAAACAAACCCCGGACTAGCGGGATTAGCTCCTACGAGCAGTACTTC	CASRNKPRTSGISSYEQYF
NA	TRBV4-3	TRBJ2-7	NA	TGCGCCAGCAGCCAAGACCAGGGCTTTTACGACGAGCAGTACTTC	CASSQDQGFYDEQYF
NA	TRBV5-1	TRBJ2-3	TRBD2	TGCGCCAGCAGCTTGGAAGCGGGAGGGACTACAGATACGCAGTATTTT	CASSLEAGGTTDTQYF
NA	TRBV6-6	TRBJ2-1	TRBD2	TGTGCCAGCAGCCCAGCGGGAGGGTACAATGAGCAGTTCTTC	CASSPAGGYNEQFF
NA	TRBV2	TRBJ1-1	TRBD1	TGTGCCAGCAGAAACAGCGGACAGGGCAAAACTGAAGCTTTCTTT	CASRNSGQGKTEAFF
NA	TRBV6-1	TRBJ1-2	NA	TGTGCCAGCAGTTATACGGCGTTGGTGGGCTACACCTTC	CASSYTALVGYTF
NA	TRBV7-8	TRBJ1-1	TRBD1	TGTGCCAGCAGCTTACGACAGGGATGGACTGAAGCTTTCTTT	CASSLRQGWTEAFF
NA	TRBV4-1	TRBJ1-2	NA	TGCGCCAGCAGCCCAACTCGTTTGGGGACCTATGGCTACACCTTC	CASSPTRLGTYGYTF
NA	TRBV4-2	TRBJ2-3	TRBD2	TGTGCCAGCAGCCAAGGCCCTAGCGGGAGTATCACAGATACGCAGTATTTT	CASSQGPSGSITDTQYF
NA	TRBV18	TRBJ2-4	TRBD2	TGTGCCAGCTCACGAGCGGGGAAGCAAAACATTCAGTACTTC	CASSRAGKQNIQYF
NA	TRBV19	TRBJ2-7	NA	TGTGCCAGTAGTGGGCCAGGCGAGCAGTACTTC	CASSGPGEQYF
NA	TRBV4-3	TRBJ2-7	NA	TGCGCCAGCAGCCAAGAGACTAGTTTTCGGCGCGAGCAGTACTTC	CASSQETSFRREQYF
NA	TRBV6-1	TRBJ2-5	TRBD1	TGTGCCAGCAGATCGCGGGACAGGGTGGGAGAGACCCAGTACTTC	CASRSRDRVGETQYF
NA	TRBV4-1	TRBJ2-2	TRBD1	TGCGCCAGCAGCCAAGGACAGGGGTTTGCCGGGGAGCTGTTTTTT	CASSQGQGFAGELFF
NA	TRBV10-2	TRBJ2-7	NA	TGCGCCAGCAGCATATCGTCTAGTGGGAGTTCCGAGCAGTACTTC	CASSISSSGSSEQYF
NA	TRBV2	TRBJ2-6	NA	TGTGCCGGCGAGACAGGCTACTTTGGGGCCAACGTCCTGACTTTC	CAGETGYFGANVLTF
NA	TRBV27	TRBJ2-5	TRBD2	TGTGCCAGCAGTTTATCTTGGCGGGAGTCGATGAATCAAGAGACCCAGTACTTC	CASSLSWRESMNQETQYF
NA	TRBV4-2	TRBJ2-7	TRBD2	TGTGCCAGCAGCCAAGATTCCTGGGCGGGAGGGTCCGTCGAGCAGTACTTC	CASSQDSWAGGSVEQYF
NA	TRBV27	TRBJ2-1	TRBD2	TGTGCCAGCAGGACAGGACTAGCGGGAGGGTTGGCTGAGCAGTTCTTC	CASRTGLAGGLAEQFF
NA	TRBV4-3	TRBJ2-7	TRBD2	TGCGCCAGCAGCCAAACTAGCGGGTCCTACGAGCAGTACTTC	CASSQTSGSYEQYF
NA	TRBV5-4	TRBJ2-1	NA	TGTGCCAGCACCGAGGACGGGCTTGAGCAGTTCTTC	CASTEDGLEQFF
NA	TRBV1	TRBJ2-5	NA	TGCACCAGCAGCCAATGGAATCCGGCCAGCGGGACTCTCCCAGAGACCCAGTACTTC	CTSSQWNPASGTLPETQYF
NA	TRBV28	TRBJ2-2	TRBD2	TGTGCCAGCAGTGGGGCGGGAGGGCCTCCGACCGGGGAGCTGTTTTTT	CASSGAGGPPTGELFF
NA	TRBV11-2	TRBJ2-7	TRBD2	TGTGCCAGCAGCTTAGGACTAGCGGGAGGAGCCTACGAGCAGTACTTC	CASSLGLAGGAYEQYF
NA	TRBV7-8	TRBJ2-7	NA	TGTGCCAGCAGCTCCGGTACTCTTGGCGAGCAGTACTTC	CASSSGTLGEQYF
once	TRBV7-8	TRBJ2-7	NA	TGTGCCAGCAGCTTACTCCCCCGGGACTTAACATACGAGCAGTACTTC	CASSLLPRDLTYEQYF
NA	TRBV4-3	TRBJ2-1	TRBD2	TGCGCCAGCAGCCAAGACAGGTCGGGGGAGGGGTATGAGCAGTTCTTC	CASSQDRSGEGYEQFF
NA	TRBV4-1	TRBJ2-3	TRBD2	TGCGCCAGCAGCCAAGACCCGGGACTAGCGGGAGGGCCTGGCACAGATACGCAGTATTTT	CASSQDPGLAGGPGTDTQYF
NA	TRBV29-1	TRBJ1-2	NA	TGCAGCGTTTGGACGGGGCCGAAATATGGCTACACCTTC	CSVWTGPKYGYTF
NA	TRBV13	TRBJ2-7	TRBD1	TGTGCCAGCAGCTCCCGGGACAGGGGTTACGAGCAGTACTTC	CASSSRDRGYEQYF
NA	TRBV6-1	TRBJ2-7	NA	TGTGCCAGCAGTGAAGGGAATCAGGGGCCTACAACTACCTACGAGCAGTACTTC	CASSEGNQGPTTTYEQYF
NA	TRBV5-6	TRBJ2-7	TRBD2	TGTGCCAGCAGCTCTGGGACTAGCCCCGAGCAGTACTTC	CASSSGTSPEQYF
few	TRBV9	TRBJ2-1	TRBD2	TGTGCCAGCAGCCAGGACCGGACTAGCGGGGCTACACAGTTCTTC	CASSQDRTSGATQFF
NA	TRBV28	TRBJ2-2	TRBD2	TGTGCCAGCAGTTCCGGACTAGCGGGAGACACCGGGGAGCTGTTTTTT	CASSSGLAGDTGELFF
NA	TRBV7-9	TRBJ1-5	TRBD1	TGTGCCAGCAGCTTAGGGACAGGGGATGATCAGCCCCAGCATTTT	CASSLGTGDDQPQHF
NA	TRBV21-1	TRBJ2-7	NA	TGTGCCAGCAGCCCCGGGGGGCTAGCGGGAGGCCGCTCCTACGAGCAGTACTTC	CASSPGGLAGGRSYEQYF